This TCR beta chain emerged from a study of control samples from healthy donors and cancer patients (TCRdb year 2020). The library was built by means of the immunoSEQ multiplex PCR assay. As stored in TCRdb, this immuneACCESS dataset retains in-frame rearrangements with V and J assigned. A fraction of the clones does not appear; measured against another copy, unresolved V genes explain less than half of the discrepancy, and the remainder lacks a known reason. This sample lists roughly 140,000 clones; under 90% were detected once. The ten top clones hold about 4.9% of the sample. Concerning this clone: Its antigen is not yet known. Per-base qualities were not stored, and no clone one base away is much larger.

The V end loses 0 bases and the J end loses 7 bases, and a stretch of 7 bases separates them. The CDR3 contains 13 residues, cysteine and phenylalanine counted. This entry keeps only the CDR3 DNA: 39 bases, framed from base 1. This TCR came from a man aged 25 to 40 in good health. The sequencing input was blood. The sequence links TRBV23-1 to TRBJ1-5; the D gene remains uncertain. TRBV23-1 is an ORF for which the function is uncertain. The encoded CDR3 is CASSQSFPQPQHF. The bases read TGCGCCAGCAGTCAATCATTCCCCCAGCCCCAGCATTTT.